These 4 T cell receptor beta chains came from one sample sequenced in a study of T cell repertoires in aging, cancer and after chemotherapy (dated by TCRdb to about 2019). The sample was run on an Illumina MiSeq. Using a mixed TRB-A/B primer pool, multiplex touch-down PCR amplified rearranged TRB sequences covering the V, D and J segments. TCRdb cleaned the public reads at Q25 with fastp, built clones with MiXCR and kept in-frame beta chains. When rows share a CDR3 protein, they turn into one entry using the most common DNA and genes. The sample profile shows several thousand distinct CDR3 sequences; around 35% of them were found once. The leading ten clones occupy under 15% of the sample. TCR beta rearrangements were amplified from genomic DNA extracted from peripheral blood rather than from sorted cells or RNA. Sequenced: blood. The receptors stem from a human donor in good health. The donor label of this sample is uncertain.

Points on this clonotype: Germline is not matched at one junction end, which may reflect a read error. The chain recombines TRBV13 with TRBJ2-2, with 9 bases matching TRBD2. The CDR3 extends over 16 amino acids. Germline V gives CDR1 PRHDT, CDR2 FYEKMQ (reference sequence). The CDR3 nucleotides are TGTGTCAGCAGCTTAGGCCTAGCGGGGACCACCGGGGAGCTGTTTTTT. Residues: CVSSLGLAGTTGELFF. The variable domain in full, with the rest retrieved from reference TRBV13 and TRBJ2-2, is AAGVIQSPRHLIKEKRETATLKCYPIPRHDTVYWYQQGPGQDPQFLISFYEKMQSDKGSIPDRFSAQQFSDYHSELNMSSLELGDSALYFCVSSLGLAGTTGELFFGEGSRLTVL.

This clonotype is medium-sized by share. This rearrangement joins TRBV18 to TRBJ1-6; D gene ambiguous. CDR3 length: 16 residues. From germline, CDR1 is KGHSH and CDR2 LQKENI. V lost 1 base, J lost 5 bases, and 12 bases lay in between. The CDR3 DNA reads TGTGCCAGCTCACCACGTCCTACGGAGGATAATTCACCCCTCCACTTT. Protein product: CASSPRPTEDNSPLHF.

The rearrangement joins TRBV7-9 to TRBJ2-5, with 9 positions matching TRBD1. This CDR3 comprises 16 residues. V lost 4 bases and J lost 2; bases outside the gene matches: 8. Germline-derived CDR1 and CDR2 are SEHNR and FQNEAQ (reference sequence). The CDR3 DNA sequence: TGTGCCAGCAGCTCCGGGACAGGGTATTCGCAAGAGACCCAGTACTTC. Translation: CASSSGTGYSQETQYF. Combining the CDR3 with reference TRBV7-9 and TRBJ2-5 gives the whole variable domain DTGVSQNPRHKITKRGQNVTFRCDPISEHNRLYWYRQTLGQGPEFLTYFQNEAQLEKSRLLSDRFSAERPKGSFSTLEIQRTEQGDSAMYLCASSSGTGYSQETQYFGPGTRLLVL.

By share of the sample, this clonotype is large. The chain links TRBV6-1 to TRBJ2-5; 9 positions agree with TRBD2. The CDR3 totals 17 residues. CDR1 MNHNS and CDR2 SASEGT come from the germline V gene. With 1 base clipped from V and 5 bases from J, the junction kept 11 bases outside the gene matches. The CDR3 reads CASSEDWRGGLSETQYF. Here the CDR3 DNA reads TGTGCCAGCAGTGAAGATTGGCGGGGGGGCCTCTCGGAGACCCAGTACTTC.